The present entry profiles one T cell receptor beta chain with its context. The antigen this receptor binds is unknown. No much larger clone exists at a distance of one base, and base qualities are not known. This record comes from a study of CD8 T cells in ankylosing spondylitis (dated by TCRdb to about 2017). Context from the whole study: T cell receptor beta repertoires were profiled in healthy donors and ankylosing spondylitis patients so that disease-linked TCR variants could be found. The full study cohort comprised about 23 ankylosing spondylitis patients and some 100 healthy donors. Peripheral blood samples were taken, and synovial fluid was additionally collected from ankylosing spondylitis patients. Broad study findings and their caveats: Some of the motif variants had been reported before in the synovial fluid and blood of reactive arthritis patients, a finding that suggests common disease-initiation mechanisms. In peripheral blood, the disease-linked clones were found at relatively low frequencies and had a CD8+ phenotype. The disease-linked clones were reported to be significantly enriched in matched synovial fluid samples from ankylosing spondylitis patients. A TCR beta motif of about eight highly homologous amino acid variants appeared characteristic of blood from ankylosing spondylitis patients.

The reads were generated on an Illumina HiSeq 2500. TCR beta libraries were prepared by quantitative 5'-RACE with molecular barcodes. The source study handled its data this way. A new computational method based on a probabilistic model of VDJ rearrangement was used to identify disease-linked TCR variants. The public sequencing data were trimmed at Q25 with fastp and processed into clonotypes with MiXCR by TCRdb, which kept only in-frame beta chains. Each record represents a unique CDR3 protein, reported with the most common genes and DNA among its rows. The authors' filters were not applied to this entry. This sample is represented by approximately 300,000 distinct CDR3 sequences; 6.5% to 10% of them were singletons. The top ten constitute just over 14% of the sample. Per the germline V gene (reference sequence), DFQATT is the CDR1 and SNEGSKA is the CDR2. Reading from cysteine to phenylalanine, the CDR3 counts 14 amino acids. Solely the CDR3 DNA is kept, with 42 bases framed from the first base. At the junction V is shortened by 6 bases and J by 4 bases, with 18 bases in between.

This clonotype was sampled from a male donor with ankylosing spondylitis. Sequenced input: blood, either unsorted or a sorted T cell fraction (not recorded which). The sequence is built from TRBV20-1 and TRBJ2-5, with an unclear D gene assignment. At the DNA level, the sequence is TGCAGTGCCGCCGACCCCCCTTTTTCAGAGACCCAGTACTTC. It specifies CSAADPPFSETQYF.